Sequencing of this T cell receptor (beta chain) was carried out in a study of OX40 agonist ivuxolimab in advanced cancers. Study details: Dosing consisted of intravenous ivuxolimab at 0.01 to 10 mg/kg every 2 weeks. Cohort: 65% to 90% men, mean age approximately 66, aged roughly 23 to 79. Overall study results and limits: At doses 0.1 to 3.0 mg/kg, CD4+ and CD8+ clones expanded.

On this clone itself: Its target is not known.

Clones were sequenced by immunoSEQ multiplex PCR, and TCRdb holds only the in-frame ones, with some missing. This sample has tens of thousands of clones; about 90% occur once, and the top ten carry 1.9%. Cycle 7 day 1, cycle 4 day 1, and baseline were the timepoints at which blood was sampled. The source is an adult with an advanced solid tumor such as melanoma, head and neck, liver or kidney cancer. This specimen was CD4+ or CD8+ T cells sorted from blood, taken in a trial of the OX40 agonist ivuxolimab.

The CDR3 region has the DNA TGTGCCAGCAGCGTTCAGGGACTAGCGACGAACACCGGGGAGCTGTTTTTT. It specifies CASSVQGLATNTGELFF. This rearrangement joins TRBV9 to TRBJ2-2; TRBD2 matches 10 bases. Germline CDR1 reads SGDLS; CDR2 reads YYNGEE. V was pared by 2 bases and J by 0 bases, with 4 bases of the junction left unmatched. There are 17 residues in the CDR3.